This T cell receptor beta chain is from a study of post-analysis software for immune sequencing data. The wider study: Progressive-relapsing, secondary progressive and relapsing-remitting multiple sclerosis were among the disease courses included.

This clonotype has just a few counts. What it binds is not known. A junction end diverges from the germline sequence, so it may reflect a read error. General study findings and limits: F measure showed strong co-clustering of same-batch samples. When compared against controls, multiple sclerosis patients showed significantly lower normalized Chao1 diversity. Compared with controls, patients had more of about 5 TRBV segments, including TRBV5-6, TRBV5-1 and TRBV20-1.

This CDR3 contains 14 residues. Germline CDR1 SQVTM, CDR2 ANQGSEA. Unique molecular identifiers tagged the TCR beta cDNA libraries. Out of roughly 0.85 to 11 million T cells, a few hundred thousand cDNA molecules were generated. TCRdb passed the PCR reads through MiXCR, listing each CDR3 protein once. The data hold a few hundred thousand distinct CDR3 sequences, with roughly 45% observed a single time. The sequence was collected from a girl between 10 and 17 years old with multiple sclerosis. Sequencing input: blood. The chain employs TRBV29-1 and TRBJ2-2, with D possibly called TRBD1 or TRBD2 (5 bases each). Here the CDR3 reads CSVEGTTNTGELFF. The CDR3 DNA reads TGCAGCGTCGAAGGGACCACTAACACCGGGGAGCTGTTTTTT.